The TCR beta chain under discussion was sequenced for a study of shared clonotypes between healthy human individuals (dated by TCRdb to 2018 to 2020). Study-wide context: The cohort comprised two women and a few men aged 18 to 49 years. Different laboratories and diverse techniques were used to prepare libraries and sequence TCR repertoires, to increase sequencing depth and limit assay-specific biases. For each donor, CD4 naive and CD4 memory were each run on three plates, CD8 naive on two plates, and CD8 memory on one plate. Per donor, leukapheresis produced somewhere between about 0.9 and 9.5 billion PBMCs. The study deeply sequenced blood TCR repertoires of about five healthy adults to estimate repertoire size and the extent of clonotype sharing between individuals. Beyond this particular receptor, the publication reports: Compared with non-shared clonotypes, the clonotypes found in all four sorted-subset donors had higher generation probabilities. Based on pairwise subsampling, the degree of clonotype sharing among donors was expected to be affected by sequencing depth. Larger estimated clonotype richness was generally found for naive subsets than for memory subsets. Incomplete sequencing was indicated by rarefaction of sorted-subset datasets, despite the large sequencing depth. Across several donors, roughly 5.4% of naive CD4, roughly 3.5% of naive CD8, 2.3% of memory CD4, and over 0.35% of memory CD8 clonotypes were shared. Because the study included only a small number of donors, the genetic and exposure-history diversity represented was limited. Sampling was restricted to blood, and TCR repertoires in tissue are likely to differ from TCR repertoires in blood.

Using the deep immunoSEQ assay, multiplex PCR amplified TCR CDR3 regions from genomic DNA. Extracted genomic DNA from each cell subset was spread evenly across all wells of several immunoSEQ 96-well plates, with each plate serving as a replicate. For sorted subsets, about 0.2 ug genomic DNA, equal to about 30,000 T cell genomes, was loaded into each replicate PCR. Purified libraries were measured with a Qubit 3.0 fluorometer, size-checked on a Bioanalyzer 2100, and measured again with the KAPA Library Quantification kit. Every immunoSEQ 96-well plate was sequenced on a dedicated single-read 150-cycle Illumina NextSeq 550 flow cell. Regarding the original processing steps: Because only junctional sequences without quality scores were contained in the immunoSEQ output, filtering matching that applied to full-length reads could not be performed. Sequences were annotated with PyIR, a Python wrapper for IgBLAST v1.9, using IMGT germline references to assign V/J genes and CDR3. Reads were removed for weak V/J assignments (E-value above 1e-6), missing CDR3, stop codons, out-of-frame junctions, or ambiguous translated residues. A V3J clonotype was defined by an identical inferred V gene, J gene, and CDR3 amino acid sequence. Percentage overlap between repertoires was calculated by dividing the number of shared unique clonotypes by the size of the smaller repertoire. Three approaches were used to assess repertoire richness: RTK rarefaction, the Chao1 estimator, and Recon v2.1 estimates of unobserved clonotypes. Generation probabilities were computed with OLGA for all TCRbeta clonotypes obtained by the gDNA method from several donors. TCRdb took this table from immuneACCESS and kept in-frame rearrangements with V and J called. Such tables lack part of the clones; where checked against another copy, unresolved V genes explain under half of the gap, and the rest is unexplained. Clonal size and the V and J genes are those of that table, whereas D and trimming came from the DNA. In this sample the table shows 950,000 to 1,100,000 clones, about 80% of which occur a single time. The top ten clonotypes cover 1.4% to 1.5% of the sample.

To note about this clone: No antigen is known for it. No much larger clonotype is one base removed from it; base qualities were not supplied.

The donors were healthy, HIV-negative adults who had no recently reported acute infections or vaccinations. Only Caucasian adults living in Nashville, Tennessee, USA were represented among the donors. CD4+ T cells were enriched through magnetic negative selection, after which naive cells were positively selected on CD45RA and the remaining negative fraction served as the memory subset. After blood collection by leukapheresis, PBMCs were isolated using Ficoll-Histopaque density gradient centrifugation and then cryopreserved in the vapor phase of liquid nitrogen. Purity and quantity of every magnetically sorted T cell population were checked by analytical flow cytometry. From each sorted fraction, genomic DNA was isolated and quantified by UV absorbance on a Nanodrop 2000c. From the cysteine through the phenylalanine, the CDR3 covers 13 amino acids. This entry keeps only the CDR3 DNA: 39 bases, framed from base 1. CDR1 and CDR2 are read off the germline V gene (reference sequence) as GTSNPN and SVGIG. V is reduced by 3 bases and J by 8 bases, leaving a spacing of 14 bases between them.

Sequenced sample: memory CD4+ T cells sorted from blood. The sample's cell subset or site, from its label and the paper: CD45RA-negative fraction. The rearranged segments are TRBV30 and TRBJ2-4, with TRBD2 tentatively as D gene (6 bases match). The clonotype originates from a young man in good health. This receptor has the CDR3 CAWSELRRDIQYF. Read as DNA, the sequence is TGTGCCTGGAGCGAGTTAAGGAGGGACATTCAGTACTTC.